These T cell receptor beta chains were read from a single sample in a study of blood T cell repertoires in COVID-19. TCRdb keeps only in-frame clones here, not all; method: immunoSEQ multiplex PCR. The sample has around 250,000 clones, roughly 85% seen once. The specimen was peripheral blood. These receptors all stem from a woman under 30 with acute or convalescent COVID-19. Both conserved end residues are part of each CDR3. The order of the fields is clone size, D gene, J gene, V gene, CDR3 DNA, CDR3 protein. The D gene is left open where the match is weak. A clone size is listed for some rows: how often the clone was seen (once, few, many), or a class if it is expanded.

NA	TRBD1	TRBJ1-4	TRBV4-3	TGCGCCAGCAGCCAACTCCCCGGACAGGGTCTTAATGAAAAACTGTTTTTT	CASSQLPGQGLNEKLFF
NA	NA	TRBJ1-1	TRBV19	TGTGCCACCGAAAGGAGGGGCGCAGGTTACACTGAAGCTTTCTTT	CATERRGAGYTEAFF
NA	NA	TRBJ1-2	TRBV28	TGTGCCAGCAGTTTAGGCGGGGGTAATGGCTACACCTTC	CASSLGGGNGYTF
once	TRBD1	TRBJ2-6	TRBV5-4	TGTGCCAGCAGCATAGACAGGGGAAGCTCTGGGGCCAACGTCCTGACTTTC	CASSIDRGSSGANVLTF
few	TRBD1	TRBJ1-4	TRBV11-2	TGTGCCAGCAGCGATCACAGGGGGACTAATGAAAAACTGTTTTTT	CASSDHRGTNEKLFF
once	NA	TRBJ2-2	TRBV12-5	TGTGCTAGTGGTTTAAACAGACAGAACACCGGGGAGCTGTTTTTT	CASGLNRQNTGELFF
NA	NA	TRBJ1-2	TRBV5-1	TGCGCCAGCAGCCAGGACTTACCTGGCTACACCTTC	CASSQDLPGYTF
NA	NA	TRBJ2-7	TRBV5-8	TGTGCCAGCAGCTTGGAGGTCAGCGCCTACGAGCAGTACTTC	CASSLEVSAYEQYF
NA	NA	TRBJ2-4	TRBV6-6	TGTGCCAGCACCACGGGTACAATTGGAAACATTCAGTACTTC	CASTTGTIGNIQYF
NA	TRBD1	TRBJ1-2	TRBV5-1	TGCGCCAGCAGCTTCGGACAGGGGGACTTTAGCTATGGCTACACCTTC	CASSFGQGDFSYGYTF
NA	NA	TRBJ1-2	TRBV5-6	TGTGCCAGCAGCCAGCGAGCAGTCTATTATGGCTACACCTTC	CASSQRAVYYGYTF
NA	TRBD1	TRBJ2-6	TRBV7-8	TGTGCCAGCAGCCCCCGAGACGGGACAGGTGTCGACTCTGGGGCCAACGTCCTGACTTTC	CASSPRDGTGVDSGANVLTF
NA	NA	TRBJ2-7	TRBV21-1	TGTGCCAGCCGACTTATCCACAGGGGGCCGGTTGTCTACGAGCAGTACTTC	CASRLIHRGPVVYEQYF
NA	TRBD1	TRBJ2-5	TRBV7-2	TGTGCCAGCAGCCCAAGGAGGACAGGGAAAGAGACCCAGTACTTC	CASSPRRTGKETQYF
NA	NA	TRBJ1-2	TRBV20-1	TGCAGTGCTAGTGTACAGAACTATGGCTACACCTTC	CSASVQNYGYTF
NA	TRBD1	TRBJ1-2	TRBV18	TGTGCCAGCTCACCCACTCCCGGGACAGGGGAGGGGATCTATGGCTACACCTTC	CASSPTPGTGEGIYGYTF
NA	TRBD1	TRBJ1-5	TRBV5-3	TGTGCCAGAAGCGGAAATAATCATAGGGGACAGCCTTATAGCAATCAGCCCCAGCATTTT	CARSGNNHRGQPYSNQPQHF
NA	NA	TRBJ1-3	TRBV7-6	TGTGCCAGCAGCTTGACCGCGGGGTTCGGAAACACCATATATTTT	CASSLTAGFGNTIYF
NA	TRBD1	TRBJ1-6	TRBV5-8	TGTGCCAGCAGCAGCGGGACAGGGAGCAACTCACCCCTCCACTTT	CASSSGTGSNSPLHF
once	NA	TRBJ1-4	TRBV15	TGTGCCACCAGCAGAGTATTACAGGGAAATGAAAAACTGTTTTTT	CATSRVLQGNEKLFF
NA	NA	TRBJ2-6	TRBV27	TGTGCCAGCAGATTATTTTGGGCGGGGACTGGAAGCTCTGGGGCCAACGTCCTGACTTTC	CASRLFWAGTGSSGANVLTF
NA	TRBD1	TRBJ1-4	TRBV7-8	TGTGCCAGCAGCTCTCGACAGGGTGCAACTAATGAAAAACTGTTTTTT	CASSSRQGATNEKLFF
NA	NA	TRBJ2-5	TRBV7-9	TGTGCCAGCAGCGTTCAACTTGGGGCCGGGGAGACCCAGTACTTC	CASSVQLGAGETQYF
NA	NA	TRBJ1-1	TRBV28	TGTGCCAGCAGTGTTGGGCAGGGGAACACTGAAGCTTTCTTT	CASSVGQGNTEAFF
NA	NA	TRBJ1-1	TRBV12-3/TRBV12-4	TGTGCCAGCAGTTTAAGCATGAACACTGAAGCTTTCTTT	CASSLSMNTEAFF
NA	NA	TRBJ2-7	TRBV6-6	TGTGCCAGCAGCTCATCCCCGCCCCTATACGAGCAGTACTTC	CASSSSPPLYEQYF
NA	NA	TRBJ2-5	TRBV7-6	TGTGCCAGCAGCTCATACCAGGGGACGGGAGAGACCCAGTACTTC	CASSSYQGTGETQYF
NA	TRBD2	TRBJ2-1	TRBV10-2	TGCGCCAGCAGTGAGTCGGGAGTTAGCGGGAGCTATGAGCAGTTCTTC	CASSESGVSGSYEQFF
NA	TRBD2	TRBJ2-7	TRBV18	TGTGCCAGCTCACCACCCGGACTAGCGGATTCCTACGAGCAGTACTTC	CASSPPGLADSYEQYF
NA	TRBD1	TRBJ1-1	TRBV27	TGTGCCAGCAGCCCCGGCACAGGGGCGGCAAGGAACACTGAAGCTTTCTTT	CASSPGTGAARNTEAFF
once	NA	TRBJ1-1	TRBV6-5	TGTGCCAGCAGCTCAGCAGGAAACACTGAAGCTTTCTTT	CASSSAGNTEAFF
once	NA	TRBJ2-3	TRBV4-3	TGCGCCAGCAGCCAAGATCCCCAGAGCACAGATACGCAGTATTTT	CASSQDPQSTDTQYF
NA	NA	TRBJ2-1	TRBV19	TGTGCCAGTTCCGGGTCCGGGTTGACCCCTGACAATGAGCAGTTCTTC	CASSGSGLTPDNEQFF
NA	NA	TRBJ1-5	TRBV30	TGTGCCTGGAGTCACAGGGTCAATCAGCCCCAGCATTTT	CAWSHRVNQPQHF
NA	NA	TRBJ1-2	TRBV30	TGTGCCTGGAGTGTCGGGGCGGGGGACTATGGCTACACCTTC	CAWSVGAGDYGYTF
NA	NA	TRBJ2-1	TRBV9	TGTGCCAGCAGCAAGACTAGTAGTTCGTTTAATGAGCAGTTCTTC	CASSKTSSSFNEQFF
NA	TRBD2	TRBJ2-3	TRBV3-1/TRBV3-2	TGTGCCAGCAGCCAAGCTACCTTCGGGCTAGCGGATAGCACAGATACGCAGTATTTT	CASSQATFGLADSTDTQYF
NA	NA	TRBJ1-3	TRBV9	TGTGCCAGCAGCGGAGGGGGAACTGGAAACACCATATATTTT	CASSGGGTGNTIYF
few	NA	TRBJ1-2	TRBV14	TGTGCCAGCAGCCATCCATTAACACCCACCTATGGCTACACCTTC	CASSHPLTPTYGYTF
few	TRBD2	TRBJ2-1	TRBV28	TGTGCCAGCAGCCGGCGACTAGCGGGGTACAATGAGCAGTTCTTC	CASSRRLAGYNEQFF
few	TRBD1	TRBJ1-2	TRBV4-1	TGCGCCAGCAGCCAGGGGACAGATGGTTATGGCTACACCTTC	CASSQGTDGYGYTF
NA	NA	TRBJ2-2	TRBV3-1/TRBV3-2	TGTGCCAGCAGCCACCGGGGTAACACCGGGGAGCTGTTTTTT	CASSHRGNTGELFF
NA	NA	TRBJ1-2	TRBV6-4	TGTGCCAGCCCCCGAGGGAATGGCTACACCTTC	CASPRGNGYTF
NA	TRBD1	TRBJ1-1	TRBV28	TGTGCCAGCAGTTTGCCGGGACAGGGGGCTGGGATGAACACTGAAGCTTTCTTT	CASSLPGQGAGMNTEAFF
NA	NA	TRBJ1-1	TRBV27	TGTGCCAGCAGTTTATGGGCCAGCATGAACACTGAAGCTTTCTTT	CASSLWASMNTEAFF